This entry lists 19 T cell receptor beta chains sequenced from one sample in a study of blood T cell repertoires in COVID-19. The method was immunoSEQ multiplex PCR; TCRdb's version includes in-frame clones alone and lacks a portion of them. The repertoire holds about 66,000 clones, more than 70% seen once, with about 6.4% in the top ten. The sequenced sample was peripheral blood. These receptor sequences come from a woman aged 70 to 79 with acute or convalescent COVID-19.

The chain joins TRBV19 to TRBJ2-5; 7 bases agree with TRBD1. CDR1 is LNHDA and CDR2 is SQIVND in the germline V gene (reference sequence). The CDR3 totals 14 residues. The V and J ends lost 8 bases and 5 bases, in that order; junction bases with no gene match: 11. The CDR3: CASGRNRGGETQYF. The CDR3 region has the DNA TGTGCCAGTGGCCGAAACAGGGGCGGGGAGACCCAGTACTTC.

This clone has a single count. This chain uses TRBV10-3 with TRBJ2-3; the D gene is possibly TRBD1 (5 bases). The germline V and J ends were trimmed by 11 bases and 2 bases, with 11 bases remaining between them. CDR1 is ENHRY and CDR2 is SYGVKD in the germline V gene. CDR3 length: 12 residues. The CDR3 reads CAARQFTDTQYF. In nucleotides, the CDR3 is TGTGCCGCGCGACAGTTCACAGATACGCAGTATTTT.

This clone appeared a few times. This chain links TRBV15 with TRBJ1-3, with 7 bases aligning to TRBD1. The V gene end was trimmed by 3 bases and the J gene end by 1 base; junction bases not matched to a gene: 9. Germline V CDR1 and CDR2: LNHNV, YYDKDF (reference sequence). The CDR3 has 17 amino acids. CDR3 DNA sequence: TGTGCCACCAGCAGGGCTCCGGGACAGCCATCTGGAAACACCATATATTTT. It codes for CATSRAPGQPSGNTIYF. Supplemented by reference TRBV15 and TRBJ1-3, the full variable domain reads DAMVIQNPRYQVTQFGKPVTLSCSQTLNHNVMYWYQQKSSQAPKLLFHYYDKDFNNEADTPDNFQSRRPNTSFCFLDIRSPGLGDTAMYLCATSRAPGQPSGNTIYFGEGSWLTVV.

The chain joins TRBV18 to TRBJ1-5; 10 bases are a match to TRBD1. Trimming cost V 3 bases and J 4 bases; bases outside gene matches: 6. Germline V gene sequence: CDR1 KGHSH, CDR2 LQKENI. CDR3 size: 16 residues. The CDR3 nucleotides read TGTGCCAGCTCACCGATGGGGGACAGGGGAAATCAGCCCCAGCATTTT. Translating gives CASSPMGDRGNQPQHF.

The chain employs TRBV10-3 and TRBJ1-5, with 10 nucleotides matching TRBD1. This CDR3 comprises 17 residues. Losses at the gene ends were 0 bases for V and 4 bases for J; bases not matched to a gene: 6. CDR1 ENHRY and CDR2 SYGVKD come from the germline V gene. The CDR3: CAISESIGGQGNQPQHF. The CDR3 coding sequence is TGTGCCATCAGTGAGTCTATAGGGGGACAGGGGAATCAGCCCCAGCATTTT.

This chain joins TRBV11-2 and TRBJ2-1; TRBD1 might be the D (6 bases). The ends were cut back, 3 bases at V and 9 bases at J, with 27 bases in the middle. The CDR3 has 18 amino acids. Germline V CDR1 and CDR2: SGHAT, FQNNGV. The CDR3 loop reads CASSFAGVAGSRGGEQFF. The CDR3 DNA follows: TGTGCCAGCAGCTTCGCCGGGGTGGCGGGTTCCCGAGGGGGTGAGCAGTTCTTC.

The chain uses TRBV12-3 or TRBV12-4 and TRBJ1-1, with D unclear. This CDR3 is built from 13 residues. V lost 4 bases, J lost 2 bases, and 8 bases lay in between. The CDR3 nucleotides read TGTGCCAGCAGTTATTCGTCTAACACTGAAGCTTTCTTT. This gives the protein CASSYSSNTEAFF.

The chain recombines TRBV19 with TRBJ1-2; weak D call: TRBD1 (5 bases). CDR3 length: 15 amino acids. Trimming removed 5 bases from V and 8 bases from J, with 21 bases in between. Germline assignment: CDR1 LNHDA and CDR2 SQIVND (reference sequence). The CDR3 DNA sequence: TGTGCCAGTAGTTCCGTACAGGTTGGGATTGGCGGCTACACCTTC. Translation gives CASSSVQVGIGGYTF.

This clone was observed a few times. The V and J genes are TRBV7-3 and TRBJ1-1; D remains unclear. Trimming cost V 0 bases and J 2 bases, with 4 bases left between them. In germline, CDR1 is SGHTA, CDR2 FQGTGA. The CDR3 runs 13 residues. The CDR3 coding sequence is TGTGCCAGCAGCTTAACGCTAAACACTGAAGCTTTCTTT. The encoded protein is CASSLTLNTEAFF.

V and J are TRBV5-8 and TRBJ1-5; 10 bases line up with TRBD1. V was pared by 4 bases and J by 7 bases, with 5 bases of the junction left unmatched. From germline, CDR1 is SGHTS and CDR2 YDEGEE. The CDR3 loop spans 14 amino acids. The DNA of the CDR3 is TGTGCCAGCAGCCGGGACAGGGGATACCAGCCCCAGCATTTT. It encodes CASSRDRGYQPQHF.

This chain joins TRBV2 and TRBJ1-1; D unresolved. Germline lookup yields CDR1 SNHLY and CDR2 FYNNEI. The CDR3 length is 13 residues. V lost 6 bases, J lost 5 bases, and 13 bases lay in between. CDR3 sequence reads: CASSPSPETEAFF. The CDR3 nucleotides are TGTGCCAGCAGCCCCTCCCCGGAGACTGAAGCTTTCTTT.

The chain has TRBV28 and TRBJ2-3, with 8 bases that match TRBD1. CDR3 length: 15 residues. Germline V gene data show CDR1 as MDHEN and CDR2 as SYDVKM. CDR3 in amino acids: CATQGADEGADTQYF. The CDR3 coding sequence is TGTGCGACCCAGGGGGCAGACGAAGGGGCAGATACGCAGTATTTT.

CDR3 DNA: TGTGCCATCATGGCTAGCGGGAGCTCCTACGAGCAGTACTTC. Protein sequence: CAIMASGSSYEQYF. This chain links TRBV10-3 with TRBJ2-7; TRBD2 matches 10 bases. Germline V gives CDR1 ENHRY, CDR2 SYGVKD. With 7 bases clipped from V and 0 bases from J, the junction kept 3 bases outside the gene matches. The CDR3 extends over 14 amino acids.

This chain connects TRBV5-4 to TRBJ1-1; D remains ambiguous. Germline V lookup: CDR1 SGHNT, CDR2 YYREEE (reference sequence). This CDR3 contains 14 residues. Between the trimmed V and J ends, which lost 4 bases and 0 bases, there was a span of 10 bases. CDR3 region: CASSPSGLNTEAFF. As DNA, the CDR3 is TGTGCCAGCAGCCCCTCGGGGTTGAACACTGAAGCTTTCTTT. Together with reference TRBV5-4 and TRBJ1-1, the CDR3 gives the full variable domain: ETGVTQSPTHLIKTRGQQVTLRCSSQSGHNTVSWYQQALGQGPQFIFQYYREEENGRGNFPPRFSGLQFPNYSSELNVNALELDDSALYLCASSPSGLNTEAFFGQGTRLTVV.

This clone was seen a single time. V and J are TRBV4-2 and TRBJ2-7; 8 positions agree with TRBD2. The ends lost 1 base at V and 7 bases at J; junction bases unmatched: 9. Per the germline V gene, CDR1 is LGHNA and CDR2 is YNFKEQ. The CDR3 has 15 residues. The CDR3 loop reads CASSQGVSGTGEQYF. The CDR3 DNA reads TGTGCCAGCAGCCAAGGGGTTAGCGGGACGGGGGAGCAGTACTTC.

The CDR3 is CAWTGNYGYTF. CDR3 coding DNA: TGTGCCTGGACAGGGAACTATGGCTACACCTTC. The J gene is TRBJ1-2, the V gene TRBV30, with D possibly being TRBD1 (5 bases). CDR3 size: 11 residues. The V gene lost 4 bases and the J gene lost 2 bases, with 5 bases spanning the gap. The germline CDR1 and CDR2 sequences are GTSNPN and SVGIG (reference sequence).

The chain uses TRBV28 and TRBJ1-1; D ambiguous. CDR3 length: 12 residues. V shed 8 bases and J shed 6 bases, with 13 bases lying between them. Germline assignment: CDR1 MDHEN and CDR2 SYDVKM. CDR3 region: CASAGSLAEAFF. CDR3 coding DNA: TGTGCCAGCGCGGGTTCCCTGGCTGAAGCTTTCTTT.

The chain recombines TRBV6-5 with TRBJ2-7, with 7 bases matching TRBD1. From germline, CDR1 is MNHEY and CDR2 SVGAGI. The CDR3 sequence is 15 residues long. Germline trimming cut 4 bases from V and 7 bases from J; bases unmatched to any gene: 13. The CDR3 here is CASSLADRAYGEQYF. The DNA for the CDR3 is TGTGCCAGCAGTTTGGCCGACAGGGCTTATGGGGAGCAGTACTTC.

This sequence joins TRBV5-1 and TRBJ1-1, with no clear D. Between the trimmed V and J ends, which lost 6 bases and 2 bases, there was a span of 5 bases. CDR3 length equals 11 residues. The germline V gene encodes CDR1 SGHRS and CDR2 YFSETQ. Here the CDR3 reads CASTENTEAFF. The CDR3 bases are TGCGCCAGCACAGAAAACACTGAAGCTTTCTTT.